This is a list of T cell receptor beta chains from one sample in a study of blood T cell repertoires in COVID-19. TCRdb's copy holds only in-frame clones and misses some; the assay was immunoSEQ multiplex PCR. The repertoire holds a few hundred thousand clones, with 89% as singletons. Material for sequencing was peripheral blood. These receptors were collected from a woman aged 25 to 45 with COVID-19, enrolled during active disease. Each CDR3 is given with its conserved first and last residue. D genes are given only for firm matches. A row's size may be missing; if present it is once, few, many or a size class.

>.|TRBV29-1|TRBJ2-1|TRBD2
TGCAGCGTTGGTCCTAGCGGGTCCTACAATGAGCAGTTCTTC
CSVGPSGSYNEQFF
>once|TRBV27|TRBJ1-2|TRBD1
TGTGCCAGCAGCCTCAACCGGGACAGGGGTTATAACTATGGCTACACCTTC
CASSLNRDRGYNYGYTF
>.|TRBV5-4|TRBJ2-7|TRBD1
TGTGCCAGCAGCGGTAGTGGGACAGCCTCCTACGAGCAGTACTTC
CASSGSGTASYEQYF
>.|TRBV6-6|TRBJ2-7|TRBD1
TGTGCCAGCAGTCAATTCCGGACAGGGGACTACGAGCAGTACTTC
CASSQFRTGDYEQYF
>.|TRBV28|TRBJ1-3|.
TGTGCCAGCAGTGAGACAGGCTACTCTGGAAACACCATATATTTT
CASSETGYSGNTIYF
>.|TRBV2|TRBJ2-2|TRBD2
TGTGCCAGCAGTGGGCGGGGGGCGCGTGGCGGGGAGCTGTTTTTT
CASSGRGARGGELFF
>.|TRBV19|TRBJ1-1|.
TGTGCCAGTAGCTCCATGGGGGGGGTGAACACTGAAGCTTTCTTT
CASSSMGGVNTEAFF
>.|TRBV12-3/TRBV12-4|TRBJ1-1|.
TGTGCCAGCAGTGTTACGGGGGGGACTGAAGCTTTCTTT
CASSVTGGTEAFF
>few|TRBV18|TRBJ1-5|.
TGTGCCAGCTCACCTAGGGGGAATCAGCCCCAGCATTTT
CASSPRGNQPQHF
>.|TRBV6-5|TRBJ1-2|.
TGTGCCAGCAGTTCGCAGGGGTTTAACTATGGCTACACCTTC
CASSSQGFNYGYTF
>.|TRBV3-1/TRBV3-2|TRBJ2-7|.
TGTGCCAGCAGCCAGGTAGGGAGTCCGCTCCCCTCCTACGAGCAGTACTTC
CASSQVGSPLPSYEQYF
>.|TRBV25-1|TRBJ1-1|.
TGTGCCAGCAGTGAATGGGCGGGGAACACTGAAGCTTTCTTT
CASSEWAGNTEAFF
>.|TRBV27|TRBJ2-1|TRBD2
TGTGCCAGCAGTTCACATCCCATGACTAGCGGGACCTACAATGAGCAGTTCTTC
CASSSHPMTSGTYNEQFF
>.|TRBV7-8|TRBJ2-2|.
TGTGCCAGCAGCTTAGTAGTAGCAAACACCGGGGAGCTGTTTTTT
CASSLVVANTGELFF
>.|TRBV12-1|TRBJ1-1|.
TGTGCCAGCAGCTTTGTGAGGGGGTCGAGTTGCACTGAAGCTTTCTTT
CASSFVRGSSCTEAFF
>.|TRBV30|TRBJ1-1|TRBD1
TGTGCCCGGACAGGGCCAGACACTGAAGCTTTCTTT
CARTGPDTEAFF
>.|TRBV13|TRBJ2-3|TRBD1
TGTGCCAGCAGCACCCGACAGGGTTCAGATACGCAGTATTTT
CASSTRQGSDTQYF
>.|TRBV11-2|TRBJ1-3|.
TGTGCCAGCAGCCAGGAGCGGGGCATATATTTT
CASSQERGIYF
>.|TRBV3-1/TRBV3-2|TRBJ2-5|.
TGTGCCAGCAGCCAAATAGCAATCATCAGAGAGACCCAGTACTTC
CASSQIAIIRETQYF
>.|TRBV6-5|TRBJ1-2|.
TGTGCCAGCAGTTACCTGTCAGCTAACTATGGCTACACCTTC
CASSYLSANYGYTF
>once|TRBV2|TRBJ1-2|.
TGTGCCAGCACCCCTGGGGAGAGCAACTATGGCTACACCTTC
CASTPGESNYGYTF
>.|TRBV4-3|TRBJ2-7|TRBD1
TGCGCCAGCAGCTCGGACAGGGGGGCTGCCTACGAGCAGTACTTC
CASSSDRGAAYEQYF
>.|TRBV7-9|TRBJ2-1|TRBD2
TGTGCCAGCAGCCCCAAACCGGGACTAGCGGGTTACAATGAGCAGTTCTTC
CASSPKPGLAGYNEQFF
>.|TRBV3-1/TRBV3-2|TRBJ1-6|.
TGTGCCAGCAGCCGGCGGGACCGCTTCCCCCTCCACTTT
CASSRRDRFPLHF
>.|TRBV7-9|TRBJ1-1|TRBD1
TGTGCCAGCAGCTTGGGAGGGACAGGGTCTGAAGCTTTCTTT
CASSLGGTGSEAFF
>.|TRBV5-4|TRBJ2-1|.
TGTGCCAGCAGTTCTCTAGTCGGGGGACGGGAGCAGTTCTTC
CASSSLVGGREQFF
>.|TRBV14|TRBJ2-3|TRBD1
TGTGCCAGCAGCCAGGACAGGCGCACAGATACGCAGTATTTT
CASSQDRRTDTQYF
>many|TRBV6-4|TRBJ2-1|TRBD2
TGTGCCAGCAGTGCTTCTAGCGGTAGCGATGAGCAGTTCTTC
CASSASSGSDEQFF
>once|TRBV18|TRBJ1-5|.
TGTGCCAGCTCACCCGGCAGGGGAGGCAATCAGCCCCAGCATTTT
CASSPGRGGNQPQHF